Following are 24 T cell receptor beta chains from one sample sequenced in a study of shared clonotypes between healthy human individuals. Naive CD8 cells were CD45RO-negative, positively selected for CCR7, excluding terminally differentiated effector memory CD45RA+ cells. Sequencing was performed with immunoSEQ multiplex PCR; in TCRdb, only in-frame clones are kept and a portion is missing. The sample lists over 800,000 clones, about 91% occurring once. The sample comprised naive CD8+ T cells sorted from blood. The receptors shown here come from a man aged 25 to 45 in good health.

This chain uses TRBV6-1 with TRBJ2-2; D gene unclear. V was pared by 2 bases and J by 0 bases, with 10 bases between. Germline V gives CDR1 MNHNS, CDR2 SASEGT. The CDR3 is 16 amino acids. This CDR3 is CASSELGLANTGELFF. The CDR3 coding sequence is TGTGCCAGCAGTGAATTGGGGTTGGCGAACACCGGGGAGCTGTTTTTT.

The J gene is TRBJ2-6, the V gene TRBV28; D is unresolved. The V gene's germline CDR1 is MDHEN and CDR2 SYDVKM. The length of the CDR3 is 15 residues. V lost 5 bases and J lost 0, with 8 bases in between. The CDR3 is CASSPQRSGANVLTF. DNA for the CDR3: TGTGCCAGCAGTCCCCAGCGCTCTGGGGCCAACGTCCTGACTTTC. Full variable domain (outside the CDR3, taken from reference TRBV28 and TRBJ2-6): DVKVTQSSRYLVKRTGEKVFLECVQDMDHENMFWYRQDPGLGLRLIYFSYDVKMKEKGDIPEGYSVSREKKERFSLILESASTNQTSMYLCASSPQRSGANVLTFGAGSRLTVL.

The J gene is TRBJ2-7, the V gene TRBV19, with 8 bases fitting TRBD1. CDR1 and CDR2 from the germline V gene are LNHDA and SQIVND (reference sequence). This CDR3 contains 14 residues. The junction had 6 bases not matched to a gene; V was cut back by 6 bases and J by 2 bases. The CDR3 sequence: CASSPTGVTYEQYF. For the CDR3, the DNA is TGTGCCAGTAGCCCGACAGGGGTGACCTACGAGCAGTACTTC.

The rearrangement joins TRBV13 to TRBJ2-7; D gene unclear. The CDR3 totals 13 residues. V gave up 0 bases and J gave up 6 bases, with 9 bases separating them. The germline gives CDR1 PRHDT, CDR2 FYEKMQ (reference sequence). The CDR3 is CASSLGAVSEQYF. CDR3 coding DNA: TGTGCCAGCAGCTTAGGGGCTGTTTCCGAGCAGTACTTC. The full variable domain, in which reference TRBV13 and TRBJ2-7 provide the parts outside the CDR3, is AAGVIQSPRHLIKEKRETATLKCYPIPRHDTVYWYQQGPGQDPQFLISFYEKMQSDKGSIPDRFSAQQFSDYHSELNMSSLELGDSALYFCASSLGAVSEQYFGPGTRLTVT.

About this clone: Other DNA sequences of this sample code for an identical CDR3. V is TRBV7-9 and J is TRBJ2-1; D gene unclear. The CDR3 sequence is 11 residues long. Trimming removed 5 bases from V and 8 bases from J, with 7 bases in between. Germline lookup yields CDR1 SEHNR and CDR2 FQNEAQ (reference sequence). The CDR3 sequence: CASSPTDEQFF. The CDR3 DNA sequence: TGTGCCAGCAGCCCTACCGATGAGCAGTTCTTC.

The genes are TRBV7-6 and TRBJ2-7, with 10 bases matching TRBD2. Germline V gene data show CDR1 as SGHVS and CDR2 as FNYEAQ. V was clipped by 1 base and J by 1 base; unmatched bases: 10. The CDR3 spans 18 residues. CDR3 nucleotides: TGTGCCAGCAGCTTAGTGGCAGGACGGACTAGCGGTTCCTACGAGCAGTACTTC. This gives the protein CASSLVAGRTSGSYEQYF.

The table lists this clone with a few counts. The chain is built from TRBV10-3 and TRBJ1-1; D perhaps matches TRBD1 (5 bases). The V end was cut by 2 bases, the J end by 2 bases, with 6 bases between. Per germline, CDR1 ENHRY and CDR2 SYGVKD. The CDR3 totals 13 residues. The CDR3 region is CAISERDNTEAFF. CDR3 DNA: TGTGCCATCAGTGAGAGGGACAACACTGAAGCTTTCTTT.

This chain links TRBV5-1 with TRBJ2-1; 11 bases line up with TRBD2. Looked up from germline, CDR1 is SGHRS and CDR2 is YFSETQ. With V trimmed by 7 bases and J by 3 bases, 3 bases remained unmatched. This CDR3 is built from 14 residues. CDR3 nucleotides: TGCGCCAGCTCAGGACTAGCGGGCTACAATGAGCAGTTCTTC. The encoded protein is CASSGLAGYNEQFF.

The gene calls are TRBV2 and TRBJ1-5; maybe TRBD1 (5 bases). Per germline, CDR1 SNHLY and CDR2 FYNNEI. This CDR3 spans 15 amino acids. Deletions cut 3 bases from V and 3 bases from J, with 12 bases between. The CDR3: CASSDLGGINQPQHF. CDR3 DNA sequence: TGTGCCAGCAGTGATTTGGGGGGGATCAATCAGCCCCAGCATTTT.

The CDR3 loop is CASSQDRTGNTGELFF. CDR3 sequence (DNA): TGCGCCAGCAGCCAAGATAGGACAGGGAACACCGGGGAGCTGTTTTTT. The chain uses TRBV4-3 and TRBJ2-2; TRBD1 matches 7 bases. V was clipped by 0 bases and J by 1 base; unmatched bases: 2. Germline CDR1 LGHNA, CDR2 YSLEER. The CDR3 is 16 residues long.

This sequence joins TRBV6-6 and TRBJ2-2; D unresolved. V gave up 7 bases and J gave up 6 bases, with 9 bases separating them. Germline CDR1 is MNHNY and CDR2 is SVGAGI (reference sequence). The CDR3 runs to 12 residues. CDR3 loop: CASTPLAGELFF. The CDR3 nucleotides are TGTGCCAGCACCCCCTTGGCCGGGGAGCTGTTTTTT.

The chain carries TRBV5-1 and TRBJ2-7, with D possibly TRBD2 on 7 matching bases. Germline V CDR1 and CDR2: SGHRS, YFSETQ. Trimming removed 9 bases from V and 3 bases from J, with 28 bases in between. The CDR3 spans 17 residues. CDR3 amino acids: CATTGGSEGDLRYEQYF. Written as DNA, the CDR3 is TGCGCCACCACGGGGGGATCGGAGGGGGACCTCCGCTACGAGCAGTACTTC.

The chain has TRBV7-3 and TRBJ2-1, with D perhaps TRBD2 (5 bases). The germline V gene encodes CDR1 SGHTA and CDR2 FQGTGA. The CDR3 length is 14 residues. Trimming removed 6 bases at V and 4 bases at J, with 13 bases between. The CDR3 here is CASRGLLAYNEQFF. The CDR3 DNA reads TGTGCCAGCAGAGGACTTTTAGCTTACAATGAGCAGTTCTTC. Full variable domain (rest looked up from reference TRBV7-3 and TRBJ2-1): GAGVSQTPSNKVTEKGKYVELRCDPISGHTALYWYRQSLGQGPEFLIYFQGTGAADDSGLPNDRFFAVRPEGSVSTLKIQRTERGDSAVYLCASRGLLAYNEQFFGPGTRLTVL.

Written as DNA, the CDR3 is TGTGCCAGCAGCTTAGTAACCTTAGAGACCCAGTACTTC. This sequence encodes CASSLVTLETQYF. V and J are TRBV7-9 and TRBJ2-5; D is ambiguous. CDR1 and CDR2 (germline): SEHNR, FQNEAQ (reference sequence). The CDR3 contains 13 residues. The V gene lost 1 base and the J gene lost 4 bases, with 7 bases spanning the gap. Full variable domain (rest looked up from reference TRBV7-9 and TRBJ2-5): DTGVSQNPRHKITKRGQNVTFRCDPISEHNRLYWYRQTLGQGPEFLTYFQNEAQLEKSRLLSDRFSAERPKGSFSTLEIQRTEQGDSAMYLCASSLVTLETQYFGPGTRLLVL.

The rearrangement links TRBV11-2 to TRBJ2-1; TRBD1 matches at 7 bases. From germline, CDR1 is SGHAT and CDR2 FQNNGV. J gave up 5 bases and V 5 bases, and 9 bases lay outside the gene matches. There are 15 residues in the CDR3. The CDR3 sequence is CASSPSGTVHNEQFF. CDR3 coding DNA: TGTGCCAGCAGCCCTTCCGGGACAGTTCACAATGAGCAGTTCTTC.

The rearrangement joins TRBV19 to TRBJ2-1; 11 nucleotides match TRBD2. There are 16 residues in the CDR3. Looked up from germline, CDR1 is LNHDA and CDR2 is SQIVND (reference sequence). V gave up 7 bases and J gave up 7 bases; unmatched junction bases: 12. The CDR3 DNA sequence: TGTGCCAGTACCGACCTGACTAGCGGGATTCGTAATGAGCAGTTCTTC. Its translation is CASTDLTSGIRNEQFF. Based on the CDR3 plus reference TRBV19 and TRBJ2-1, the full variable domain is DGGITQSPKYLFRKEGQNVTLSCEQNLNHDAMYWYRQDPGQGLRLIYYSQIVNDFQKGDIAEGYSVSREKKESFPLTVTSAQKNPTAFYLCASTDLTSGIRNEQFFGPGTRLTVL.

The V and J genes are TRBV28 and TRBJ2-7, with 8 bases that match TRBD1. Germline V gene sequence: CDR1 MDHEN, CDR2 SYDVKM. V shed 8 bases and J 2 bases; nucleotides not matched to a gene: 5. CDR3 size: 13 residues. The CDR3 region has the DNA TGTGCCAGCGGACAGGGAGGAACCTACGAGCAGTACTTC. As protein: CASGQGGTYEQYF. Supplemented by reference TRBV28 and TRBJ2-7, the full variable domain reads DVKVTQSSRYLVKRTGEKVFLECVQDMDHENMFWYRQDPGLGLRLIYFSYDVKMKEKGDIPEGYSVSREKKERFSLILESASTNQTSMYLCASGQGGTYEQYFGPGTRLTVT.

Comment on this clone: At one end the junction does not follow the germline gene, possibly because of a read error. The rearrangement joins TRBV7-9 to TRBJ2-2, with TRBD2 identical over 9 bases. In germline, CDR1 is SEHNR, CDR2 FQNEAQ (reference sequence). The CDR3 spans 15 residues. The CDR3 here is CASSIAGDPTGELFF. CDR3 sequence (DNA): TGTGCCAGCAGCATAGCGGGAGACCCCACCGGGGAGCTGTTTTTT.

V usage is TRBV2 and J usage is TRBJ2-1; 14 nucleotides match TRBD2. CDR3 length equals 18 residues. Trimming took 5 bases from V and 10 from J; bases not matched to a gene: 16. Germline CDR1 reads SNHLY; CDR2 reads FYNNEI. The CDR3 DNA reads TGTGCCAGCAGTTGGGGGGGACTAGCGGGAGTGAAAGGGGTGGAGCAGTTCTTC. It encodes CASSWGGLAGVKGVEQFF.

The chain has TRBV29-1 and TRBJ2-7, with 7 bases aligning to TRBD1. In germline, CDR1 is SQVTM, CDR2 ANQGSEA. J was trimmed by 4 bases and V by 6 bases; bases with no gene match: 9. The CDR3 loop spans 13 amino acids. The CDR3 nucleotides read TGCAGCGTCGACTTAGGGGACAGTTACGAGCAGTACTTC. Protein product: CSVDLGDSYEQYF.

The rearrangement uses TRBV27 and TRBJ2-6; 8 bases align to TRBD1. J was trimmed by 0 bases and V by 8 bases; bases with no gene match: 9. The V gene's germline CDR1 is MNHEY and CDR2 SMNVEV (reference sequence). The CDR3 is 17 residues long. CDR3 bases: TGTGCCAGCTCCGACCGGGACAGGCTCTCTGGGGCCAACGTCCTGACTTTC. Protein sequence: CASSDRDRLSGANVLTF.

Here the CDR3 DNA reads TGTGCCAGCAGCCCCTCAGTAGATGAGCAGTTCTTC. It encodes CASSPSVDEQFF. This chain links TRBV7-9 with TRBJ2-1; D remains ambiguous. The CDR3 extends over 12 amino acids. The V gene lost 5 bases and the J gene lost 8 bases, with 10 bases spanning the gap. In germline, CDR1 is SEHNR, CDR2 FQNEAQ (reference sequence).

This clone was observed once. The genes are TRBV2 and TRBJ2-5, with a possible D match to TRBD1 (6 bases). The CDR3 is 13 residues long. V lost 11 bases, J lost 2 bases, and 15 bases lay in between. Looked up from germline, CDR1 is SNHLY and CDR2 is FYNNEI. CDR3 bases: TGTGCCGGCCAGGGACACATACAAGAGACCCAGTACTTC. Its protein is CAGQGHIQETQYF.

The V gene is TRBV9, the J gene TRBJ2-7; no firm D call. Germline V gives CDR1 SGDLS, CDR2 YYNGEE. The CDR3 spans 14 residues. The V end was cut by 0 bases, the J end by 2 bases, with 9 bases between. The CDR3 region is CASSVGSLAYEQYF. The CDR3 region has the DNA TGTGCCAGCAGCGTAGGGTCCCTAGCCTACGAGCAGTACTTC.